Listed below are T cell receptor beta chains from one sample, sequenced in a study of long-term antiretroviral therapy in people with HIV. Here immunoSEQ multiplex PCR was the method, and the copy in TCRdb shows in-frame clones only, minus some. The sample includes about 50,000 clones, about 86% of them seen just once. The sample consisted of unsorted PBMCs, taken 0.8 years after starting antiretroviral therapy. The receptors come from a woman younger than 30 with HIV. Each CDR3 is given without its conserved first and last residue.

j_call v_call cdr3_aa
TRBJ2-7 TRBV27 ASRPAGGVHEQY
TRBJ1-2 TRBV28 ASSLDGIYGYT
TRBJ2-2 TRBV4-3 ASSQDSGSPGELF
TRBJ2-4 TRBV2 ASSEEQGALDIQY
TRBJ2-2 TRBV7-8 ASSGTNTGELF
TRBJ2-3 TRBV28 ASTLAGALADTQY
TRBJ2-7 TRBV5-6 ASSPQGNYEQY
TRBJ2-5 TRBV5-4 ASSSTGGSETQY
TRBJ1-1 TRBV7-2 ASSIEQVTEAF
TRBJ1-3 TRBV5-1 ASSTSGEKAGNTIY
TRBJ2-3 TRBV7-2 ASSLGAGVGTDTQY
TRBJ2-7 TRBV11-2 ASSLDSYEQY
TRBJ2-3 TRBV2 ASNGGLAWETQY
TRBJ1-1 TRBV19 ASRATGNTEAF
TRBJ2-2 TRBV4-3 ASSLTFKLNTGELF
TRBJ1-4 TRBV7-8 ASTEYTGTLHEKLF
TRBJ1-1 TRBV5-4 ASSLDRGLGGSEAF
TRBJ2-7 TRBV19 ASSERSRGEQY
TRBJ1-2 TRBV6-6 ASTLGGQIYGYT
TRBJ1-1 TRBV6-4 ASSDSGGGTEAF
TRBJ2-7 TRBV28 ASSKWTGSSYEQY
TRBJ2-1 TRBV28 ASGPGLAGGKPF
TRBJ2-7 TRBV29-1 SVVAGGYEQY
TRBJ2-7 TRBV5-8 ASSLGYRDEQY
TRBJ2-5 TRBV2 ASSRDGQETQY
TRBJ2-7 TRBV4-3 ASSQDIGLAGGALKKQY
TRBJ2-7 TRBV6-6 ASNRDAPEEQY
TRBJ1-4 TRBV18 ASSDRYSPNNEKLF
TRBJ2-1 TRBV27 ASRPGTTGRLNEQF
TRBJ2-6 TRBV7-3 ASSFQGQSGANVLT
TRBJ2-7 TRBV28 ASSLLLAGGYEQY
TRBJ2-1 TRBV6-6 ASSFSGYNEQF
TRBJ2-2 TRBV6-6 ASSYSTGAGELF
TRBJ2-1 TRBV7-9 ASSLAPRAQINEQF
TRBJ2-6 TRBV6-4 ASSMTGGGGANVLT